The 19 T cell receptor beta chains below come from one sample, sequenced in a study of shared clonotypes between healthy human individuals. Generated by immunoSEQ multiplex PCR, the TCRdb table keeps only in-frame clones and is missing some. The data show over 400,000 clones, over 70% seen once. Input material: PBMCs. The origin of the receptors is a woman aged 40-49 years in good health. Some clones in this sample may be carry-over from other donors' samples.

The chain is built from TRBV10-3 and TRBJ2-3, with TRBD2 matching 9 bases. Germline assignment: CDR1 ENHRY and CDR2 SYGVKD. V shed 3 bases and J 4 bases; nucleotides not matched to a gene: 2. CDR3 size: 14 residues. The CDR3 protein is CAISDSGSADTQYF. CDR3 coding DNA: TGTGCCATCAGTGATAGCGGGAGTGCAGATACGCAGTATTTT.

To note about this clone: This likely stems from a read error, as it lies one base from a far larger clone. The rearrangement joins TRBV4-2 to TRBJ2-3; possible D gene TRBD2, 5 bases. Looked up from germline, CDR1 is LGHNA and CDR2 is YNFKEQ. Deletions cut 2 bases from V and 4 bases from J, with 25 bases between. The CDR3 extends over 19 amino acids. CDR3 in DNA: TGTGCCAGCAGCCAAACCCGCCAGGTGGCGAGCTTTAGCGCAGATACGCAGTATTTT. Protein: CASSQTRQVASFSADTQYF.

CDR3 nucleotides: TGTGCCAGCAGCCCGGGGACTGAAGAGACCCAGTACTTC. Translated: CASSPGTEETQYF. The rearrangement links TRBV5-5 to TRBJ2-5; D perhaps matches TRBD2 (6 bases). V gave up 4 bases and J gave up 3 bases, with 10 bases separating them. This CDR3 region has 13 residues. From germline, CDR1 is SGHKS and CDR2 YYEKEE (reference sequence). The full variable domain, rest sourced from reference TRBV5-5 and TRBJ2-5, is DAGVTQSPTHLIKTRGQQVTLRCSPISGHKSVSWYQQVLGQGPQFIFQYYEKEERGRGNFPDRFSARQFPNYSSELNVNALLLGDSALYLCASSPGTEETQYFGPGTRLLVL.

The J gene is TRBJ2-1, the V gene TRBV27; TRBD2 agrees at 10 bases. V lost 4 bases to trimming and J lost 10 bases; unmatched junction nucleotides: 10. Germline-derived CDR1 and CDR2 are MNHEY and SMNVEV (reference sequence). CDR3 size: 15 residues. The CDR3 protein is CASSSPLAGVGEQFF. CDR3 coding DNA: TGTGCCAGCAGTTCCCCTCTAGCGGGAGTAGGAGAGCAGTTCTTC.

V and J are TRBV5-4 and TRBJ2-1; 10 nucleotides match TRBD1. There are 16 residues in the CDR3. Germline V CDR1 and CDR2: SGHNT, YYREEE (reference sequence). Unmatched junction bases numbered 11, after V lost 4 bases and J lost 7 bases. The CDR3 DNA is TGTGCCAGCAGCACGACGGGACAGGGGCTTACAAATGAGCAGTTCTTC. Protein: CASSTTGQGLTNEQFF.

The V and J genes are TRBV27 and TRBJ2-1; no firm D call. The CDR3 contains 15 residues. Trimming stripped 6 bases from V and 3 bases from J, with 15 bases between. CDR1 is MNHEY and CDR2 is SMNVEV in the germline V gene (reference sequence). DNA for the CDR3: TGTGCCAGCAGCCCCCTAGGGCGGTACTACAATGAGCAGTTCTTC. Its translation: CASSPLGRYYNEQFF.

The V gene is TRBV7-2, the J gene TRBJ2-7, with D perhaps matching TRBD2 (6 bases). The V end lost 5 bases, the J end lost 4 bases, and 12 bases lay between the germline ends. The length of the CDR3 is 13 residues. The germline V gene has CDR1 SGHTA and CDR2 FQGNSA. Written as DNA, the CDR3 is TGTGCCAGCAGCCCGGGTAGCGGTTACGAGCAGTACTTC. Amino acid sequence: CASSPGSGYEQYF. Based on the CDR3 plus reference TRBV7-2 and TRBJ2-7, the full variable domain is GAGVSQSPSNKVTEKGKDVELRCDPISGHTALYWYRQSLGQGLEFLIYFQGNSAPDKSGLPSDRFSAERTGGSVSTLTIQRTQQEDSAVYLCASSPGSGYEQYFGPGTRLTVT.

Points on this clone: One base separates it from a far larger clone, so it is likely a read error. The genes are TRBV11-2 and TRBJ1-5; 7 positions match TRBD1. The CDR3 contains 15 residues. Germline-derived CDR1 and CDR2 are SGHAT and FQNNGV. CDR3: CASSLDRGGNKPQHF. CDR3 nucleotides: TGTGCCAGCAGCTTAGATCGAGGGGGCAATAAGCCCCAGCATTTT.

On this clone itself: This is likely an artifact of a read error, given a far larger clone one base away. This CDR3 is also generated by other DNA sequences in the sample. This chain connects TRBV30 to TRBJ1-1, with 11 bases aligning to TRBD1. The CDR3 covers 13 residues. Germline CDR1 is GTSNPN and CDR2 is SVGIG (reference sequence). CDR3 amino acids: CAWRGQGGTEAFF. The CDR3 DNA is TGCGCCTGGAGGGGACAGGGGGGGACTGAAGCTTTCTTT.

The chain combines TRBV5-6 with TRBJ2-5, with D perhaps TRBD2 (6 bases). Germline values: CDR1 SGHDT, CDR2 YYEEEE. The germline V and J ends were trimmed by 0 bases and 4 bases, with 10 bases remaining between them. The CDR3 contains 14 residues. DNA of the CDR3: TGTGCCAGCAGCTTGGCCGGGGGTCTAGAGACCCAGTACTTC. It translates to CASSLAGGLETQYF.

The chain is built from TRBV28 and TRBJ1-3; 9 bases match TRBD1. Germline CDR1 MDHEN, CDR2 SYDVKM. CDR3 length: 15 residues. With 8 bases clipped from V and 3 bases from J, the junction kept 8 bases outside the gene matches. The DNA of the CDR3 is TGTGCCAGCCTCCGGACAGGGGAGTTTGGAAACACCATATATTTT. Protein product: CASLRTGEFGNTIYF.

The rearrangement links TRBV7-9 to TRBJ1-1, with D perhaps TRBD1 (6 bases). V was trimmed by 1 base and J by 8 bases, leaving 11 bases between them. The germline V gene encodes CDR1 SEHNR and CDR2 FQNEAQ (reference sequence). The CDR3 covers 13 residues. The CDR3 is CASSLGLRGEAFF. CDR3 sequence (DNA): TGTGCCAGCAGCTTAGGTCTTAGGGGGGAAGCTTTCTTT.

The gene calls are TRBV6-6 and TRBJ2-7, with D possibly matching TRBD1 (6 bases). The CDR3 extends over 15 amino acids. Germline loops: CDR1 MNHNY, CDR2 SVGAGI (reference sequence). The V and J ends lost 6 bases and 3 bases respectively, with 18 bases between them. This chain's CDR3 is CASSPGQKGSYEQYF. CDR3 sequence (DNA): TGTGCCAGCAGCCCCGGACAGAAGGGTAGCTACGAGCAGTACTTC.

The chain links TRBV28 to TRBJ2-7; tentative D call: TRBD2 (7 bases). The end of the DNA is better explained by TRBJ2-5, so the J call may be wrong. Germline V gene data show CDR1 as MDHEN and CDR2 as SYDVKM. The CDR3 extends over 16 amino acids. The CDR3 reads CASSPSGGPGGETQYF. The CDR3 region has the DNA TGTGCCAGCAGTCCCAGTGGAGGTCCGGGGGGCGAGACCCAGTACTTC.

This chain connects TRBV5-4 to TRBJ1-2, with 7 positions matching TRBD1. J lost 3 bases, V lost 0 bases, and 5 bases had no gene match. This CDR3 region has 15 residues. Germline V gene sequence: CDR1 SGHNT, CDR2 YYREEE (reference sequence). The CDR3 here is CASSLGDRRDYGYTF. CDR3 coding DNA: TGTGCCAGCAGCTTGGGGGACAGAAGGGACTATGGCTACACCTTC.

This clone was seen only a few times. In DNA, the CDR3 is TGTGCCAGCAACAGGGGAAACACCGGGGAGCTGTTTTTT. Protein product: CASNRGNTGELFF. The J gene is TRBJ2-2, the V gene TRBV2, with TRBD1 identical over 7 bases. The J segment lost 2 bases and the V segment lost 7 bases, leaving 1 base of the junction unmatched. The CDR3 contains 13 residues. Looked up from germline, CDR1 is SNHLY and CDR2 is FYNNEI.

This clone was observed a handful of times. The rearrangement joins TRBV5-4 to TRBJ2-7; no reliable D call. Germline CDR1 SGHNT, CDR2 YYREEE (reference sequence). Trimming shortened V by 0 bases and J by 2 bases, and 6 bases separated the two germline ends. CDR3 length: 13 amino acids. This CDR3 reads CASSLDMTYEQYF. The DNA of the CDR3 is TGTGCCAGCAGCTTGGACATGACCTACGAGCAGTACTTC.

Note on this clone: A far larger clone differs by one base, so this is likely a read error. V and J are TRBV5-4 and TRBJ2-5; D is undetermined. The germline V gene encodes CDR1 SGHNT and CDR2 YYREEE (reference sequence). Trimming took off 0 bases at V and 13 bases at J, with 16 bases between the two ends. This CDR3 comprises 13 residues. This CDR3 reads CASSLDSSYERYF. The DNA of the CDR3 is TGTGCCAGCAGCTTGGACAGCTCCTACGAGCGGTACTTC.

J is TRBJ2-7 and V is TRBV19; a weak D match, TRBD2 (6 bases). Germline assignment: CDR1 LNHDA and CDR2 SQIVND (reference sequence). The V end lost 4 bases, the J end lost 2 bases, and 12 bases lay between the germline ends. This CDR3 is built from 14 residues. CDR3: CASSTGDQAYEQYF. The CDR3 nucleotides read TGTGCCAGTAGTACGGGGGATCAGGCCTACGAGCAGTACTTC.